The clone carrying this T cell receptor (beta chain) has a count of ten or more. What it binds is not known. These data come from a study of neurological immune-mediated disorders. The method for making cDNA was 5'RACE, and it used 10-nucleotide random UMIs. A single record per CDR3 protein comes from TCRdb applying MiXCR to the 5' RACE reads. The top ten clones hold roughly 4.5% of a sample with around 71,000 distinct CDR3 sequences, roughly an eighth of them seen once. The study's findings and limits: The study found the most TCR clonal expansion in HTLV-1-associated myelopathy and the least in multiple sclerosis, below healthy controls. Expanded clones shared no CDR3 amino acid sequences across subjects, suggesting private repertoires in all groups.

CDR1 SGHRS and CDR2 YFSETQ come from the germline V gene. The CDR3 length is 16 residues. V was shortened by 2 bases and J by 0 bases, with 15 bases between the two germline ends. Time point defined: longitudinal time-point 1 (baseline). Unsorted libraries were generated from 2 million PBMCs held at -80 degrees C. This chain connects TRBV5-1 to TRBJ2-7, with D perhaps matching TRBD2 (5 bases). The sequence came from a female donor with HTLV-1-associated myelopathy (HAM/TSP). Sequencing was done on a sample of PBMCs. CDR3 coding DNA: TGCGCCAGCAGCTTAGGAGGTAGGAGTAGCTCCTACGAGCAGTACTTC. It specifies CASSLGGRSSSYEQYF.